This entry concerns a single T cell receptor (beta chain). Its matching antigen is unknown. This entry comes from a study of OX40 agonist ivuxolimab in advanced cancers. The overall study: In this cohort, patients received ivuxolimab, an agonistic anti-OX40 (CD134) antibody. Patients were roughly 87% male with ages roughly 23 to 79, mean around 61.

Some clones are missing from TCRdb's copy, which holds only in-frame ones; the method was immunoSEQ multiplex PCR. The profile shows tens of thousands of clones, roughly nine tenths of them singletons. This CDR3 comprises 15 residues. V was clipped by 0 bases and J by 1 base, with 9 bases between them. Germline assignment: CDR1 SGHAT and CDR2 FQNNGV. Regarding the study as a whole: CD8+ T cells showed, on average, more clonal expansion than CD4+ cells.

Sample: CD4+ or CD8+ T cells sorted from blood, taken in a trial of the OX40 agonist ivuxolimab. This chain uses TRBV11-2 with TRBJ1-2, with D uncertain. This TCR was sampled from an adult with an advanced solid tumor such as melanoma, head and neck, liver or kidney cancer. CDR3 region: CASSLDRTGNYGYTF. CDR3 nucleotide sequence: TGTGCCAGCAGCTTAGACAGGACCGGTAACTATGGCTACACCTTC.